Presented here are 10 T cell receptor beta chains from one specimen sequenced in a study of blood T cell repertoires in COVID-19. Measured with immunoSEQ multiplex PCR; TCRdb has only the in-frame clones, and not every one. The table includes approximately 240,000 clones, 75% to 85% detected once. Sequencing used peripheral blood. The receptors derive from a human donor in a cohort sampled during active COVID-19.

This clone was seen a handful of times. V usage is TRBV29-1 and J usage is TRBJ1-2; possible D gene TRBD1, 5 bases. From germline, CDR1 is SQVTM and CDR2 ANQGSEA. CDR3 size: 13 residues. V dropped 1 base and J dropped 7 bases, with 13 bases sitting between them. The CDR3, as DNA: TGCAGCGTTGAAGTGCAGGGCGGCTCTGGCTACACCTTC. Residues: CSVEVQGGSGYTF.

DNA of the CDR3: TGCAGTGCTAGTAGGCTCCGGACTAGCGGGGGGGTTATGGCCTACGAGCAGTACTTC. This encodes CSASRLRTSGGVMAYEQYF. J is TRBJ2-7 and V is TRBV20-1, with 15 bases matching TRBD2. V lost 3 bases and J lost 2; bases outside the gene matches: 14. CDR1 is DFQATT and CDR2 is SNEGSKA in the germline V gene (reference sequence). The CDR3 runs 19 residues.

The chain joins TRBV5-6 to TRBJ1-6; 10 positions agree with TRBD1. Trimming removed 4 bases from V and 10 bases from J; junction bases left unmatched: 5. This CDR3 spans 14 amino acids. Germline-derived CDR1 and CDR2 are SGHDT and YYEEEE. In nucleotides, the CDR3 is TGTGCCAGCAGCCCGGACAGGGGGAGATCACCCCTCCACTTT. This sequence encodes CASSPDRGRSPLHF.

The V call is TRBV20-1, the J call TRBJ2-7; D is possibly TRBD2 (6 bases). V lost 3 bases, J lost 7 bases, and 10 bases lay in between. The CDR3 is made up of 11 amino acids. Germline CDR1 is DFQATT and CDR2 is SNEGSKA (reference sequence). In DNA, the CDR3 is TGCAGTGCTAGGGACGGACTAGAGCAGTACTTC. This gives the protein CSARDGLEQYF.

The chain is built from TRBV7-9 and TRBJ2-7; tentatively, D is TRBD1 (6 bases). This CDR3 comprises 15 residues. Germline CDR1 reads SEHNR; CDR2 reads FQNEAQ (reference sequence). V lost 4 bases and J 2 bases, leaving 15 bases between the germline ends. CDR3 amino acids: CASSSTRDIPYEQYF. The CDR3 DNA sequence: TGTGCCAGCAGCTCAACCCGGGACATACCCTACGAGCAGTACTTC.

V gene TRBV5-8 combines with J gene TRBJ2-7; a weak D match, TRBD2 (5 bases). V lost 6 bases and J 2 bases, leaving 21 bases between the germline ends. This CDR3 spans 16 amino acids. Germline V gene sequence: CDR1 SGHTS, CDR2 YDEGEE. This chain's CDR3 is CASIELGGLIPYEQYF. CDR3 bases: TGTGCCAGCATCGAACTTGGAGGCCTTATCCCCTACGAGCAGTACTTC.

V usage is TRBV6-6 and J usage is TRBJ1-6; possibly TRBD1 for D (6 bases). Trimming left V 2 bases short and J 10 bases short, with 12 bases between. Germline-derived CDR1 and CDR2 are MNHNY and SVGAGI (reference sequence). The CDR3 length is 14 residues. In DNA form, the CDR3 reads TGTGCCAGCAGTTACGAGGACAGTAGATCACCCCTCCACTTT. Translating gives CASSYEDSRSPLHF.

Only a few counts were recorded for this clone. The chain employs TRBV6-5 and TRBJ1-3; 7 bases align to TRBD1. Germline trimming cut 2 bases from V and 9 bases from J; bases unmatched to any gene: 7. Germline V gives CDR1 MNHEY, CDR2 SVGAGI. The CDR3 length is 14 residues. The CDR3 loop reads CASSYRRGQGTIYF. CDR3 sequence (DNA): TGTGCCAGCAGTTACAGGAGGGGGCAAGGCACCATATATTTT.

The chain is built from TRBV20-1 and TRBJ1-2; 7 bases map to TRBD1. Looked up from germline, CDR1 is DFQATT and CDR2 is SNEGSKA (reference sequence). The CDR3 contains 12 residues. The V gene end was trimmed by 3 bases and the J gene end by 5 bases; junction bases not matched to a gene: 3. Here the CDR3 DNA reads TGCAGTGCTAGTGACAGGGTTTATGGCTACACCTTC. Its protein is CSASDRVYGYTF.

CDR3 residues: CASSSPLAGVPNEQFF. CDR3 in DNA: TGCGCCAGCAGCTCCCCCCTAGCGGGAGTACCCAATGAGCAGTTCTTC. The rearrangement joins TRBV5-1 to TRBJ2-1; TRBD2 matches at 10 bases. This CDR3 comprises 16 residues. Germline CDR1 reads SGHRS; CDR2 reads YFSETQ. With V trimmed by 3 bases and J by 6 bases, 9 bases remained unmatched.